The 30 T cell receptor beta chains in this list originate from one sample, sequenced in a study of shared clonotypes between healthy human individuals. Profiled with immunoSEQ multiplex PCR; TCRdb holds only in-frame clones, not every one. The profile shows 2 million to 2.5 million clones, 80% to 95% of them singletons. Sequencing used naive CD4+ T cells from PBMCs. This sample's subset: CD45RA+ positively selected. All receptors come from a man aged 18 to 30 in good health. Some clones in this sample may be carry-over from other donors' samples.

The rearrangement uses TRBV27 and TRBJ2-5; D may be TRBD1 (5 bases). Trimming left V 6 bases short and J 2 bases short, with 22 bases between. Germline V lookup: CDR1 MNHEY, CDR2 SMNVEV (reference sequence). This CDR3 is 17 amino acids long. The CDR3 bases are TGTGCCAGCAGACCTCTTCAGGGTGGTGGAGAGCAAGAGACCCAGTACTTC. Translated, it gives CASRPLQGGGEQETQYF.

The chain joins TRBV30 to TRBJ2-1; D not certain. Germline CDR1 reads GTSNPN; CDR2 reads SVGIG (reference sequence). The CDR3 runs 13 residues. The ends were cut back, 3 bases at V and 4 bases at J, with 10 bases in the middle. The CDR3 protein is CAWRSDRYNEQFF. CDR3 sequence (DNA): TGTGCCTGGAGGAGCGACCGTTACAATGAGCAGTTCTTC.

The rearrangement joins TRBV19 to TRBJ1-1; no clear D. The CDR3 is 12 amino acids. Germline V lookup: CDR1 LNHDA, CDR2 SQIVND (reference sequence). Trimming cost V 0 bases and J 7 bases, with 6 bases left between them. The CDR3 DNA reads TGTGCCAGTAGTATAGACCGGAATGAAGCTTTCTTT. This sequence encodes CASSIDRNEAFF.

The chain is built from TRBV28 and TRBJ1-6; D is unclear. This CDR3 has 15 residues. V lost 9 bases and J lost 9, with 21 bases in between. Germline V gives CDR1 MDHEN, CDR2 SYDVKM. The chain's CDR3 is CASEAHRLRISPLHF. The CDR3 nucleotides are TGTGCCAGTGAGGCCCATAGACTGAGGATTTCACCCCTCCACTTT.

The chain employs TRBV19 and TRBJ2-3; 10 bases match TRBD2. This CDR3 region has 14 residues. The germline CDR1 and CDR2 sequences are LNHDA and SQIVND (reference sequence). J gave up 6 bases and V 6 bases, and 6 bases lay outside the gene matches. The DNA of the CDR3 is TGTGCCAGTAGCCACGGGACTAGCGAGGATACGCAGTATTTT. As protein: CASSHGTSEDTQYF. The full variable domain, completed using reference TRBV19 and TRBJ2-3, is DGGITQSPKYLFRKEGQNVTLSCEQNLNHDAMYWYRQDPGQGLRLIYYSQIVNDFQKGDIAEGYSVSREKKESFPLTVTSAQKNPTAFYLCASSHGTSEDTQYFGPGTRLTVL.

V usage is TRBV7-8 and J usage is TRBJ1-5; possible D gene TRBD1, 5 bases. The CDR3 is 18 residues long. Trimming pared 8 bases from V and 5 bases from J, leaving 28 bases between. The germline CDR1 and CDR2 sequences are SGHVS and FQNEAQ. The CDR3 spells CASGVGGGGLRVDQPQHF. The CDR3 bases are TGTGCCAGCGGGGTCGGCGGGGGGGGTCTTAGGGTGGATCAGCCCCAGCATTTT.

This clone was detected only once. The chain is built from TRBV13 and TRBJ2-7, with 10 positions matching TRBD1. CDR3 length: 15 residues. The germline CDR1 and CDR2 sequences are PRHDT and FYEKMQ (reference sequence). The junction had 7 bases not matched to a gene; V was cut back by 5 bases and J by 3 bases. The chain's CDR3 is CASSPGTGVFYEQYF. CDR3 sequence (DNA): TGTGCCAGCAGCCCCGGGACAGGGGTTTTCTACGAGCAGTACTTC. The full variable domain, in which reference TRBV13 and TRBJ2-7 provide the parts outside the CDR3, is AAGVIQSPRHLIKEKRETATLKCYPIPRHDTVYWYQQGPGQDPQFLISFYEKMQSDKGSIPDRFSAQQFSDYHSELNMSSLELGDSALYFCASSPGTGVFYEQYFGPGTRLTVT.

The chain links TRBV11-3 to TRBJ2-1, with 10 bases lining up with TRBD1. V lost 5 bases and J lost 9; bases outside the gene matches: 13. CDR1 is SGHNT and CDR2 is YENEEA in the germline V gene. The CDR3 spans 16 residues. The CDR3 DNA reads TGTGCCAGCAGCCTGTCGAGGACAGGGGGATGGATTGAGCAGTTCTTC. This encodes CASSLSRTGGWIEQFF.

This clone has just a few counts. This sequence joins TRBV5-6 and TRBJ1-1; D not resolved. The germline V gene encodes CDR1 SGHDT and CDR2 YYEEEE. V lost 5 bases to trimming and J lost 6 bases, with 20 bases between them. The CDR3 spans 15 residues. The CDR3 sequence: CASSNQEVRGPEAFF. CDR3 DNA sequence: TGTGCCAGCAGTAACCAAGAGGTAAGAGGCCCTGAAGCTTTCTTT.

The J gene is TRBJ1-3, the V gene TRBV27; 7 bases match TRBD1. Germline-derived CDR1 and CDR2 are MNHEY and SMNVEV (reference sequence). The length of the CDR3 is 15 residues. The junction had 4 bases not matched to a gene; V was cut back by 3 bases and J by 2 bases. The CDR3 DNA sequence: TGTGCCAGCAGTTTGGAGGGGGCGCCTGGAAACACCATATATTTT. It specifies CASSLEGAPGNTIYF.

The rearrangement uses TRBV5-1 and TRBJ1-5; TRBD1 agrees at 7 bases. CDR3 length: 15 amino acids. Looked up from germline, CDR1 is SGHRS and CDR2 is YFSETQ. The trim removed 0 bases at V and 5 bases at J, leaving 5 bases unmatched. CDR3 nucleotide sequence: TGCGCCAGCAGCTTGGTAACAGGGGAGGATCAGCCCCAGCATTTT. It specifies CASSLVTGEDQPQHF.

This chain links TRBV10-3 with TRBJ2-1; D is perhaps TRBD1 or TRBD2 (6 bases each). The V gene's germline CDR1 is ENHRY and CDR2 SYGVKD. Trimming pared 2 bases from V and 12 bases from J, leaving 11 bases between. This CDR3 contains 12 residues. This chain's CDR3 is CAISEGGPRQFF. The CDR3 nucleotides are TGTGCCATCAGTGAGGGGGGGCCGAGGCAGTTCTTC.

CDR3 sequence (DNA): TGTGCCAGCAGCTCGGGACTAGCGGGAGGCAGTGAGCAGTTCTTC. Its protein is CASSSGLAGGSEQFF. V is TRBV7-6 and J is TRBJ2-1; 15 bases are shared with TRBD2. J gave up 9 bases and V 4 bases, and 4 bases lay outside the gene matches. The CDR3 contains 15 residues. The germline gives CDR1 SGHVS, CDR2 FNYEAQ.

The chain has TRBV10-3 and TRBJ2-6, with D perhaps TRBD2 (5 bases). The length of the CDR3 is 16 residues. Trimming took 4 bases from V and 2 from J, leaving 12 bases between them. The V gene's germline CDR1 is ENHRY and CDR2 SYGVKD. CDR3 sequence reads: CAISAVTGTGANVLTF. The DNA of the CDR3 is TGTGCCATCAGTGCGGTTACGGGGACTGGGGCCAACGTCCTGACTTTC.

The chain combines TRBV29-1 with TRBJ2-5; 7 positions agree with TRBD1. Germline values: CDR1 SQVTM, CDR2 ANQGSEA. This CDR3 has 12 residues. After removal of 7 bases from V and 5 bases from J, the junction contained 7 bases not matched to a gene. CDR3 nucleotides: TGCAGCGCAGAAACAGGGGAGGAGACCCAGTACTTC. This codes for CSAETGEETQYF.

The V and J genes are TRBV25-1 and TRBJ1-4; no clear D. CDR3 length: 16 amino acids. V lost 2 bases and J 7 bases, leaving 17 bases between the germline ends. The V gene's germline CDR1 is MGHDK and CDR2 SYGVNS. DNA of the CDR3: TGTGCCAGCAGTGAAGCCGGGATCCTTCCCGCTGAAAAACTGTTTTTT. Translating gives CASSEAGILPAEKLFF. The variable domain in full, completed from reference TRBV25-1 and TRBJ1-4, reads EADIYQTPRYLVIGTGKKITLECSQTMGHDKMYWYQQDPGMELHLIHYSYGVNSTEKGDLSSESTVSRIRTEHFPLTLESARPSHTSQYLCASSEAGILPAEKLFFGSGTQLSVL.

CDR3 bases: TGTGCCAGCAGCTCAGGGTACTATGGCTACACCTTC. Protein sequence: CASSSGYYGYTF. The chain couples TRBV6-1 to TRBJ1-2; TRBD1 is a possible D gene (5 bases). In germline, CDR1 is MNHNS, CDR2 SASEGT. The CDR3 is made up of 12 amino acids. V lost 6 bases and J lost 3, with 8 bases in between.

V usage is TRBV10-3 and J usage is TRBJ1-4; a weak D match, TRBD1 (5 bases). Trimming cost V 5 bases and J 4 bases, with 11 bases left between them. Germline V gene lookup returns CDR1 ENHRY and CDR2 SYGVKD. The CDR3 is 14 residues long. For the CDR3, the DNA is TGTGCCATCAGTCGGGACGGCCGTAATGAAAAACTGTTTTTT. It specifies CAISRDGRNEKLFF.

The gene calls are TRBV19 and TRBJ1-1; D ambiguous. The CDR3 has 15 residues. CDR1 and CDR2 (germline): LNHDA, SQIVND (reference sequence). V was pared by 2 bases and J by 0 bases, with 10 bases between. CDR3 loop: CASSIRVPVNTEAFF. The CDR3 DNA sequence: TGTGCCAGTAGTATACGGGTCCCCGTGAACACTGAAGCTTTCTTT. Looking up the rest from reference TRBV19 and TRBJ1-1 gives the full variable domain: DGGITQSPKYLFRKEGQNVTLSCEQNLNHDAMYWYRQDPGQGLRLIYYSQIVNDFQKGDIAEGYSVSREKKESFPLTVTSAQKNPTAFYLCASSIRVPVNTEAFFGQGTRLTVV.

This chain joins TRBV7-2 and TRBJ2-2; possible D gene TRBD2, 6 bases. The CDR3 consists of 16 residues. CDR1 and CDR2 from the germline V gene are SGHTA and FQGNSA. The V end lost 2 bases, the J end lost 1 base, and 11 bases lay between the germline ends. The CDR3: CASSLLGLENTGELFF. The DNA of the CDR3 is TGTGCCAGCAGCTTATTGGGACTGGAGAACACCGGGGAGCTGTTTTTT.

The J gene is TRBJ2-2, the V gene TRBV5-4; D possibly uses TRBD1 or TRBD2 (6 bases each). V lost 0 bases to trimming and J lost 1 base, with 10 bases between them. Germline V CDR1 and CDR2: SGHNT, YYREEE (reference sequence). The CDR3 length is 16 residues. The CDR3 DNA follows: TGTGCCAGCAGCTTGGCCGGGGGACAGAACACCGGGGAGCTGTTTTTT. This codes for CASSLAGGQNTGELFF. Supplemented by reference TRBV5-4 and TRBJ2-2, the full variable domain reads ETGVTQSPTHLIKTRGQQVTLRCSSQSGHNTVSWYQQALGQGPQFIFQYYREEENGRGNFPPRFSGLQFPNYSSELNVNALELDDSALYLCASSLAGGQNTGELFFGEGSRLTVL.

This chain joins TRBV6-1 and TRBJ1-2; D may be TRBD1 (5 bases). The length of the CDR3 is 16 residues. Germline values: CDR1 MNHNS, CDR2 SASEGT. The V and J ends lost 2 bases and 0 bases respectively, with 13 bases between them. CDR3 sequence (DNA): TGTGCCAGCAGTGAAACCCGGGACGGTGCTAACTATGGCTACACCTTC. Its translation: CASSETRDGANYGYTF.

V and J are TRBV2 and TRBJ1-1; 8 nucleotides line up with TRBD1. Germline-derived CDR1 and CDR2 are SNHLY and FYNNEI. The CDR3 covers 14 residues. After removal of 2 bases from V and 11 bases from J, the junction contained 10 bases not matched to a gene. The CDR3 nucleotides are TGTGCCAGCAGTGAACCCGGGACAGGTCGTAGTGCTTTCTTT. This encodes CASSEPGTGRSAFF.

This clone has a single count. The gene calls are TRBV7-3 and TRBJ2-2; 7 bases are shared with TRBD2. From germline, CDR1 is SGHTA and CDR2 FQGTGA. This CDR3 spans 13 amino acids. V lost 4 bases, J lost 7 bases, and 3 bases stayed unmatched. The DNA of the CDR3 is TGTGCCAGCAGCTCGCGGGAGATCGGGGAGCTGTTTTTT. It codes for CASSSREIGELFF.

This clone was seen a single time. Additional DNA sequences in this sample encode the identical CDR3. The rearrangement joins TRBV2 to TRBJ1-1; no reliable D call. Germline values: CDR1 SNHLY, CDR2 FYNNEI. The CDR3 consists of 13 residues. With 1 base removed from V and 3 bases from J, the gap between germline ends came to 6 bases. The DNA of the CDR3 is TGTGCCAGCAGTGAAGGGGAGGACACTGAAGCTTTCTTT. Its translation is CASSEGEDTEAFF.

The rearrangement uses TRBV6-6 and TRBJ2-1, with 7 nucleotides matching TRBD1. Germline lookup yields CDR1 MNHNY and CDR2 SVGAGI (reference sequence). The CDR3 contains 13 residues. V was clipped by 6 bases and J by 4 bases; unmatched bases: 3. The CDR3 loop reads CASRTTGYNEQFF. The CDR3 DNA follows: TGTGCCAGCAGAACGACAGGGTACAATGAGCAGTTCTTC.

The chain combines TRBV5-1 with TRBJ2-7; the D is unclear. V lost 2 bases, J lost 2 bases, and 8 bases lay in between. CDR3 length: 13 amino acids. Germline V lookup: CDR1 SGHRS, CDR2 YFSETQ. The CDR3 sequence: CASSLIGTYEQYF. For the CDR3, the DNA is TGCGCCAGCAGCTTAATAGGGACCTACGAGCAGTACTTC. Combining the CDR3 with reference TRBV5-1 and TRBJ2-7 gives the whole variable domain KAGVTQTPRYLIKTRGQQVTLSCSPISGHRSVSWYQQTPGQGLQFLFEYFSETQRNKGNFPGRFSGRQFSNSRSEMNVSTLELGDSALYLCASSLIGTYEQYFGPGTRLTVT.

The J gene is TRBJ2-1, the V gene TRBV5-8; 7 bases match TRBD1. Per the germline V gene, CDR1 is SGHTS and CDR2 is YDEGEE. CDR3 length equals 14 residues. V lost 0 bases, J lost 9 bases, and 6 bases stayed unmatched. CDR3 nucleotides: TGTGCCAGCAGCTTGGTCAGAGGGGGCCGTGAGCAGTTCTTC. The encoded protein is CASSLVRGGREQFF.

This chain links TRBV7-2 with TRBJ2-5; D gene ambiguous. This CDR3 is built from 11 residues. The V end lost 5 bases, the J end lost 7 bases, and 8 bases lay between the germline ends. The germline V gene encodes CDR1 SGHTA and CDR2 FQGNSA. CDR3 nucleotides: TGTGCCAGCAGCACCTATGGGACCCAGTACTTC. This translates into CASSTYGTQYF.

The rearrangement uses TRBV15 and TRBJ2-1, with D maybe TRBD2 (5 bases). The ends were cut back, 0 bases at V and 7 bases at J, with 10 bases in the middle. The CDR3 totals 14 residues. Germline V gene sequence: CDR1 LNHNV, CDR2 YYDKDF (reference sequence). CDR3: CATSREDSTNEQFF. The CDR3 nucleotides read TGTGCCACCAGCAGAGAGGACTCCACAAATGAGCAGTTCTTC.